Below are 23 T cell receptor beta chains sequenced from a single sample in a study of T cells in Graves' hyperthyroidism and ophthalmopathy. There were TCR beta CDR3 regions amplified from RNA transcripts. A set of HTBI primers served as the primers for a first-round RT-PCR of the TCR CDR3. TCRdb analysed the multiplex PCR reads with MiXCR anew, one entry per CDR3 protein. The sample has about 360,000 distinct CDR3 sequences, around 13% seen once. The specimen sequenced was blood. All receptors derive from a woman aged 18-35 years with Graves' hyperthyroidism.

V is TRBV20-1 and J is TRBJ2-7; TRBD2 matches at 8 bases. CDR1 and CDR2 from the germline V gene are DFQATT and SNEGSKA (reference sequence). CDR3 length: 15 residues. The V segment lost 0 bases and the J segment 2 bases; nucleotides outside the gene matches: 6. CDR3 residues: CSAREGAGGTYEQYF. The CDR3 DNA sequence: TGCAGTGCTAGAGAGGGGGCGGGAGGCACCTACGAGCAGTACTTC.

In regard to this clonotype: The junction and the germline gene differ at one end; a read error may be behind it. V is TRBV7-9 and J is TRBJ2-1; 11 nucleotides line up with TRBD2. CDR3 length: 18 residues. Germline CDR1 is SEHNR and CDR2 is FQNEAQ (reference sequence). DNA of the CDR3: TGTGCCAGCAGCCTGCCCCCTTTAGCGGGAGGGTTTTACAATGGGCAGTTCTTC. It is translated as CASSLPPLAGGFYNGQFF.

The chain couples TRBV5-1 to TRBJ2-1, with TRBD2 matching 9 bases. CDR1 is SGHRS and CDR2 is YFSETQ in the germline V gene. J lost 8 bases, V lost 2 bases, and 11 bases had no gene match. The CDR3 runs 16 residues. CDR3 loop: CASSLYSGGPLDEQFF. The CDR3 nucleotides read TGCGCCAGCAGCTTATACAGCGGGGGGCCTTTGGATGAGCAGTTCTTC. Complete variable domain (other parts from reference TRBV5-1 and TRBJ2-1): KAGVTQTPRYLIKTRGQQVTLSCSPISGHRSVSWYQQTPGQGLQFLFEYFSETQRNKGNFPGRFSGRQFSNSRSEMNVSTLELGDSALYLCASSLYSGGPLDEQFFGPGTRLTVL.

This clonotype was counted ten times or more. The gene calls are TRBV6-1 and TRBJ1-1, with D unclear. Looked up from germline, CDR1 is MNHNS and CDR2 is SASEGT. Trimming removed 8 bases from V and 4 bases from J, with 17 bases in between. This CDR3 spans 14 amino acids. The CDR3 region has the DNA TGTGCCAGCCAAATAACAGCCCCGAGCACTGAAGCTTTCTTT. It specifies CASQITAPSTEAFF.

This clonotype was seen many times. V gene TRBV20-1 combines with J gene TRBJ1-6; D may be TRBD1 (6 bases). V dropped 4 bases and J dropped 5 bases, with 12 bases sitting between them. From germline, CDR1 is DFQATT and CDR2 SNEGSKA (reference sequence). The CDR3 runs to 14 residues. In nucleotides, the CDR3 is TGCAGTGCTAAGAAGACAGGAAATAATTCACCCCTCCACTTT. Amino acids: CSAKKTGNNSPLHF.

The DNA of the CDR3 is TGTGCCAGCAGTTCGAGCGGGGGGTCTGGTGGCTACACCTTC. It translates to CASSSSGGSGGYTF. The chain combines TRBV12-3 or TRBV12-4 with TRBJ1-2; tentatively, D is TRBD1 (5 bases). The CDR3 has 14 residues. Trimming cost V 4 bases and J 7 bases, with 16 bases left between them.

A word on this clonotype: Since a much larger clone is just one base distant, this may be a read error. The chain joins TRBV27 to TRBJ2-2, with a weak D call TRBD2 (6 bases). The germline gives CDR1 MNHEY, CDR2 SMNVEV (reference sequence). The CDR3 loop spans 14 amino acids. The CDR3 region has the DNA TGTGCCAGCAGTTCAACTAGGGGCACCGGGGGGCTGTTTTTT. It translates to CASSSTRGTGGLFF.

The chain recombines TRBV20-1 with TRBJ2-3; D is uncertain. The CDR3 runs to 12 residues. V was trimmed by 2 bases and J by 4 bases, leaving 7 bases between them. CDR1 is DFQATT and CDR2 is SNEGSKA in the germline V gene (reference sequence). The CDR3 DNA is TGCAGTGCTAGAAAGTCGGCAGATACGCAGTATTTT. It translates to CSARKSADTQYF.

In this sample, this clonotype turned up a few times. The V gene is TRBV19, the J gene TRBJ2-5; D possibly corresponds to TRBD1 (7 bases). CDR1 LNHDA and CDR2 SQIVND come from the germline V gene (reference sequence). Trimming stripped 5 bases from V and 2 bases from J, with 18 bases between. This CDR3 region has 16 residues. Written as DNA, the CDR3 is TGTGCCAGTAGTCCCGCAGGGGGACTTCAACAAGAGACCCAGTACTTC. Its protein product is CASSPAGGLQQETQYF.

This clonotype has ten or more counts. V gene TRBV5-1 combines with J gene TRBJ2-3, with 12 nucleotides matching TRBD2. V shed 1 base, J shed 0 bases, and the junction held 6 bases outside the gene matches. The CDR3 consists of 18 residues. Germline CDR1 is SGHRS and CDR2 is YFSETQ. CDR3 bases: TGCGCCAGCAGCTTGAATGGCGGGACTAGCGGGAGCACAGATACGCAGTATTTT. The encoded protein is CASSLNGGTSGSTDTQYF.

Only a few counts were recorded for this clonotype. The J gene is TRBJ1-6, the V gene TRBV19; D gene ambiguous. The germline V and J ends were trimmed by 3 bases and 11 bases, with 11 bases remaining between them. Germline lookup yields CDR1 LNHDA and CDR2 SQIVND (reference sequence). The CDR3 runs to 13 residues. Here the CDR3 reads CASSIGGETPLHF. The CDR3 DNA follows: TGTGCCAGTAGTATCGGAGGCGAGACACCCCTCCACTTT.

This clonotype was observed many times. The V and J genes are TRBV6-1 and TRBJ1-4; D is perhaps TRBD1 (6 bases). Germline CDR1 reads MNHNS; CDR2 reads SASEGT. There are 14 residues in the CDR3. The ends were cut back, 5 bases at V and 6 bases at J, with 13 bases in the middle. The CDR3 DNA sequence: TGTGCCAGCAGTTTACAGGGCCTAGATGAAAAACTGTTTTTT. This sequence encodes CASSLQGLDEKLFF.

The sample holds many counts of this clonotype. This chain uses TRBV6-1 with TRBJ1-1; D is uncertain. CDR1 is MNHNS, CDR2 SASEGT, per germline. With 6 bases removed from V and 2 bases from J, the gap between germline ends came to 7 bases. The CDR3 sequence is 12 residues long. The CDR3 region is CASRGVNTEAFF. CDR3 nucleotide sequence: TGTGCCAGCAGAGGAGTTAACACTGAAGCTTTCTTT.

This clonotype was observed many times. This CDR3 reads CASRIETNTEAFF. The CDR3 DNA sequence: TGTGCCAGCAGGATCGAGACGAACACTGAAGCTTTCTTT. The rearrangement links TRBV27 to TRBJ1-1; D call uncertain. Germline V gene sequence: CDR1 MNHEY, CDR2 SMNVEV (reference sequence). The CDR3 is 13 amino acids. V lost 6 bases, J lost 1 base, and 9 bases lay in between.

V gene TRBV15 combines with J gene TRBJ2-6, with unresolved D. V was clipped by 3 bases and J by 1 base, with 10 bases between them. CDR1 is LNHNV and CDR2 is YYDKDF in the germline V gene (reference sequence). This CDR3 is 16 amino acids long. The CDR3 sequence is CATSSHRVSGANVLTF. In nucleotides, the CDR3 is TGTGCCACCAGCAGCCACCGCGTTTCTGGGGCCAACGTCCTGACTTTC.

This clonotype was seen repeatedly, ten times or more. The V call is TRBV6-1, the J call TRBJ1-1; 7 bases match TRBD1. Germline V gene lookup returns CDR1 MNHNS and CDR2 SASEGT. The CDR3 consists of 13 residues. V lost 4 bases and J lost 4; bases outside the gene matches: 3. CDR3 sequence reads: CASSGGGGTEAFF. The CDR3 region has the DNA TGTGCCAGCAGTGGAGGGGGCGGCACTGAAGCTTTCTTT.

Ten or more counts support this clonotype. The chain combines TRBV20-1 with TRBJ2-7, with 14 bases aligning to TRBD2. The CDR3 contains 14 residues. Germline CDR1 and CDR2: DFQATT and SNEGSKA (reference sequence). The CDR3 region has the DNA TGCAGCGCGCGACTAGCGGGAGGGCCCTACGAGCAGTACTTC. This encodes CSARLAGGPYEQYF.

The chain employs TRBV5-6 and TRBJ1-1, with 7 bases fitting TRBD1. This CDR3 is built from 15 residues. The V and J ends lost 4 bases and 4 bases, in that order; junction bases with no gene match: 10. The germline V gene has CDR1 SGHDT and CDR2 YYEEEE. CDR3 bases: TGTGCCAGCAGCCTTATCGACAGGGATGGCACTGAAGCTTTCTTT. This codes for CASSLIDRDGTEAFF.

This clonotype was found many times. This chain uses TRBV2 with TRBJ2-6; 9 nucleotides line up with TRBD1. Trimming took 4 bases from V and 7 from J; bases not matched to a gene: 5. Germline CDR1 is SNHLY and CDR2 is FYNNEI. The CDR3 is 15 amino acids. This CDR3 reads CASSAQGAYANVLTF. CDR3 nucleotide sequence: TGTGCCAGCAGTGCACAGGGGGCATACGCCAACGTCCTGACTTTC. Drawing the rest from reference TRBV2 and TRBJ2-6, the complete variable domain is EPEVTQTPSHQVTQMGQEVILRCVPISNHLYFYWYRQILGQKVEFLVSFYNNEISEKSEIFDDQFSVERPDGSNFTLKIRSTKLEDSAMYFCASSAQGAYANVLTFGAGSRLTVL.

This clonotype was detected ten times or more. V and J are TRBV6-2 or TRBV6-3 and TRBJ2-3; D ambiguous. Germline CDR1 is MNHEY and CDR2 is SVGEGT. Trimming left V 8 bases short and J 8 bases short, with 20 bases between. This CDR3 has 14 residues. CDR3: CASHLRREFGTQYF. CDR3 in DNA: TGTGCCAGCCATCTAAGGCGAGAATTCGGTACGCAGTATTTT.

This clonotype was observed a handful of times. This chain connects TRBV27 to TRBJ1-1; no clear D. V was trimmed by 3 bases and J by 4 bases, leaving 9 bases between them. The CDR3 runs to 13 residues. CDR1 and CDR2 (germline): MNHEY, SMNVEV (reference sequence). CDR3 DNA: TGTGCCAGCAGTTTCAGGTGGGGCACTGAAGCTTTCTTT. Translation gives CASSFRWGTEAFF.

This clonotype has ten or more counts. This chain connects TRBV2 to TRBJ1-1; no clear D gene. CDR3 length: 13 residues. CDR1 SNHLY and CDR2 FYNNEI come from the germline V gene. Between the trimmed V and J ends, which lost 9 bases and 0 bases, there was a span of 11 bases. The CDR3 DNA reads as TGTGCCAGGCGAGGGCGAGTGAACACTGAAGCTTTCTTT. This codes for CARRGRVNTEAFF.

The chain recombines TRBV19 with TRBJ2-7; D perhaps matches TRBD1 (6 bases). CDR3 size: 13 residues. Trimming cost V 5 bases and J 5 bases, with 13 bases left between them. Per germline, CDR1 LNHDA and CDR2 SQIVND (reference sequence). The CDR3 reads CASSDRFSDEQYF. The DNA of the CDR3 is TGTGCCAGTAGTGACAGGTTTTCCGACGAGCAGTACTTC.